The subject of this entry is one T cell receptor (beta chain). The data were taken from a study of cytomegalovirus exposure and HLA in healthy donors. The CDR3 has 15 residues. V shed 3 bases and J shed 2 bases, with 14 bases lying between them. Germline V lookup: CDR1 MNHNS, CDR2 SASEGT. Researchers ran the PCR with 60 Vbeta and 13 Jbeta primers. Libraries were prepared by immunoSEQ multiplex PCR; TCRdb keeps only in-frame clonotypes and omits some of them. Among approximately 73,000 clones listed, 65% to 85% were seen once. The TCR comes from a woman aged 35 to 49 in good health and CMV-seropositive. The sequenced sample consisted of PBMCs. The chain is built from TRBV6-1 and TRBJ2-7; no firm D call. The CDR3 spells CASSDVVTSTYEQYF. The CDR3, as DNA: TGTGCCAGCAGTGACGTAGTAACCTCAACCTACGAGCAGTACTTC.